A single sample gave rise to the 16 T cell receptor beta chains below, sequenced in a study of T cell responses to AZD1222 COVID-19 vaccine. Generated by immunoSEQ multiplex PCR, the TCRdb table keeps only in-frame clones and is missing some. This table has over 110,000 clones, about 90% appearing once. Sequenced here: peripheral blood, sampled 28 days after the second AZD1222 dose. The receptors here all came from an adult who received the AZD1222 COVID-19 vaccine.

V is TRBV24-1 and J is TRBJ1-6, with TRBD1 matching 7 bases. This CDR3 is 15 amino acids long. J lost 2 bases, V lost 3 bases, and 0 bases had no gene match. CDR1 and CDR2 from the germline V gene are KGHDR and SFDVKD. In DNA, the CDR3 is TGTGCCACCAGTGATCAGGGGGCCTATAATTCACCCCTCCACTTT. This translates into CATSDQGAYNSPLHF.

The chain is built from TRBV28 and TRBJ2-2; 9 bases are shared with TRBD1. Trimming cost V 3 bases and J 5 bases; bases outside gene matches: 4. In germline, CDR1 is MDHEN, CDR2 SYDVKM. The CDR3 has 15 residues. The chain's CDR3 is CASSLGTGWTGELFF. The DNA of the CDR3 is TGTGCCAGCAGTTTGGGGACAGGGTGGACCGGGGAGCTGTTTTTT.

The chain uses TRBV28 and TRBJ1-4; maybe TRBD1 (6 bases). From germline, CDR1 is MDHEN and CDR2 SYDVKM. The ends were cut back, 5 bases at V and 2 bases at J, with 12 bases in the middle. The CDR3 totals 15 residues. The CDR3 nucleotides are TGTGCCAGCAGTGCCACAGGGTCGACTAATGAAAAACTGTTTTTT. Protein product: CASSATGSTNEKLFF.

The gene calls are TRBV7-8 and TRBJ1-1; 9 bases align to TRBD1. The CDR3 totals 14 residues. Germline values: CDR1 SGHVS, CDR2 FQNEAQ. V was pared by 5 bases and J by 0 bases, with 1 base of the junction left unmatched. Written as DNA, the CDR3 is TGTGCCAGCAGCGGGACAGGGATGAACACTGAAGCTTTCTTT. Translating gives CASSGTGMNTEAFF.

The CDR3 region is CATSDFLGTEAFF. CDR3 coding DNA: TGTGCCACCAGTGATTTTCTGGGTACTGAAGCTTTCTTT. The rearrangement uses TRBV24-1 and TRBJ1-1; no clear D gene. Trimming stripped 1 base from V and 5 bases from J, with 7 bases between. Germline CDR1 KGHDR, CDR2 SFDVKD. The CDR3 consists of 13 residues.

The V call is TRBV12-3 or TRBV12-4, the J call TRBJ1-2; 8 bases are a match to TRBD1. The junction had 4 bases not matched to a gene; V was cut back by 5 bases and J by 5 bases. The CDR3 is made up of 13 amino acids. The chain's CDR3 is CASSLQGAYGYTF. CDR3 sequence (DNA): TGTGCCAGCAGTCTCCAGGGGGCGTATGGCTACACCTTC.

This chain connects TRBV20-1 to TRBJ1-2; D unclear. V lost 7 bases to trimming and J lost 2 bases, with 8 bases between them. This CDR3 comprises 11 residues. Germline V gives CDR1 DFQATT, CDR2 SNEGSKA (reference sequence). CDR3 coding DNA: TGCAGTGTGGACCAAAACTATGGCTACACCTTC. It is translated as CSVDQNYGYTF.

Worth noting for this clone: The DNA is left out, because the CDR3 cannot be placed on it with certainty; the CDR3 is given as TCRdb lists it. V and J are TRBV21-1 and TRBJ1-3. TRBV21-1 is tagged as a pseudogene. The CDR3 spans 11 amino acids, including both terminal residues. This CDR3 is CAVGGGNTIYF.

The chain joins TRBV4-1 to TRBJ1-1; 10 bases agree with TRBD1. Trimming at V came to 5 bases and at J to 0 bases, leaving 6 bases not matched to a gene. The germline V gene has CDR1 MGHRA and CDR2 YSYEKL. CDR3 size: 16 residues. CDR3 nucleotide sequence: TGCGCCAGCAGCAAACGGACAGGGGGGTTGAACACTGAAGCTTTCTTT. This translates into CASSKRTGGLNTEAFF.

CDR3 residues: CASSERGASGSLDNEQFF. Written as DNA, the CDR3 is TGTGCCAGCAGCGAACGGGGGGCTAGCGGGTCCCTGGACAATGAGCAGTTCTTC. The V gene is TRBV13, the J gene TRBJ2-1; TRBD2 agrees at 8 bases. Germline CDR1 and CDR2: PRHDT and FYEKMQ (reference sequence). The CDR3 runs to 18 residues. After removal of 5 bases from V and 5 bases from J, the junction contained 17 bases not matched to a gene. Filled out from reference TRBV13 and TRBJ2-1, the complete variable domain reads AAGVIQSPRHLIKEKRETATLKCYPIPRHDTVYWYQQGPGQDPQFLISFYEKMQSDKGSIPDRFSAQQFSDYHSELNMSSLELGDSALYFCASSERGASGSLDNEQFFGPGTRLTVL.

This clone was observed a handful of times. The DNA of the CDR3 is TGTGCCAGTAGTATCCAGGGCGGGAACTATGGCTACACCTTC. Translated, it gives CASSIQGGNYGYTF. This chain joins TRBV19 and TRBJ1-2, with D perhaps TRBD1 (5 bases). Trimming pared 3 bases from V and 2 bases from J, leaving 10 bases between. CDR3 length: 14 residues. Germline CDR1 LNHDA, CDR2 SQIVND (reference sequence).

The chain is built from TRBV7-2 and TRBJ2-5; D is possibly TRBD2 (5 bases). From germline, CDR1 is SGHTA and CDR2 FQGNSA. V was trimmed by 4 bases and J by 6 bases, leaving 12 bases between them. The CDR3 is made up of 13 amino acids. The CDR3 region is CASSSGVRQTQYF. The CDR3, as DNA: TGTGCCAGCAGCTCCGGGGTGAGGCAGACCCAGTACTTC.

V is TRBV7-2 and J is TRBJ2-1; no firm D call. The V and J ends lost 5 bases and 3 bases respectively, with 8 bases between them. The length of the CDR3 is 13 residues. Germline V gene data show CDR1 as SGHTA and CDR2 as FQGNSA. The CDR3 nucleotides are TGTGCCAGCAGCCACCCTCTCTACAATGAGCAGTTCTTC. It yields the protein CASSHPLYNEQFF. Based on the CDR3 plus reference TRBV7-2 and TRBJ2-1, the full variable domain is GAGVSQSPSNKVTEKGKDVELRCDPISGHTALYWYRQSLGQGLEFLIYFQGNSAPDKSGLPSDRFSAERTGGSVSTLTIQRTQQEDSAVYLCASSHPLYNEQFFGPGTRLTVL.

CDR3 sequence (DNA): TGTGCCAGCAGTCGGGACTCGCCGAACACTGAAGCTTTCTTT. This translates into CASSRDSPNTEAFF. The chain has TRBV6-2 or TRBV6-3 and TRBJ1-1, with D maybe TRBD1 (5 bases). Per germline, CDR1 MNHEY and CDR2 SVGEGT. Trimming pared 5 bases from V and 1 base from J, leaving 11 bases between. The CDR3 extends over 14 amino acids.

The chain links TRBV6-5 to TRBJ1-4; the match to TRBD1 covers 7 bases. The CDR3 is 14 residues long. Per germline, CDR1 MNHEY and CDR2 SVGAGI. V dropped 2 bases and J dropped 8; count of bases not matched to a gene: 5. CDR3 region: CASSYLLRGEKLFF. For the CDR3, the DNA is TGTGCCAGCAGTTACCTTCTCAGGGGGGAAAAACTGTTTTTT.

As DNA, the CDR3 is TGTGCCAGCTCCCTAGCGGGGGCCTCCTACGAGCAGTACTTC. Its protein is CASSLAGASYEQYF. The rearrangement joins TRBV27 to TRBJ2-7; 10 positions agree with TRBD2. From germline, CDR1 is MNHEY and CDR2 SMNVEV (reference sequence). This CDR3 is built from 14 residues. The V gene end was trimmed by 8 bases and the J gene end by 0 bases; junction bases not matched to a gene: 4.